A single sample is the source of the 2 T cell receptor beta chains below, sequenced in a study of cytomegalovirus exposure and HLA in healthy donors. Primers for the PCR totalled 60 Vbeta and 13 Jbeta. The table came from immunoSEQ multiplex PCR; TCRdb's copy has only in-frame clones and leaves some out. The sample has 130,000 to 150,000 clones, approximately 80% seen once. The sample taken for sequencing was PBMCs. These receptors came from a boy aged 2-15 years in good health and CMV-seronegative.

The CDR3 region is CAIRKSSGDEKLFF. CDR3 coding DNA: TGTGCCATCAGGAAGTCGTCCGGAGATGAAAAACTGTTTTTT. The chain recombines TRBV10-3 with TRBJ1-4; D uncertain. The CDR3 contains 14 residues. Germline loops: CDR1 ENHRY, CDR2 SYGVKD. V was cut by 6 bases and J by 6 bases, with 14 bases left in between.

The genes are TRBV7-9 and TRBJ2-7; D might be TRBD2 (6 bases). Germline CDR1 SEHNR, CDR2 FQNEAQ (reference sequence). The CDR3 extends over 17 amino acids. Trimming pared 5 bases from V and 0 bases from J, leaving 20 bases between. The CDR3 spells CASSGSDKRGSSYEQYF. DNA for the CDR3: TGTGCCAGCAGCGGTAGCGATAAACGGGGGAGCTCCTACGAGCAGTACTTC.